These 22 T cell receptor beta chains were sequenced from one sample in a study of a mutant IDH1 vaccine in newly diagnosed glioma. Their antigens are not known. The table came from immunoSEQ multiplex PCR; TCRdb's copy has only in-frame clones and leaves some out. The sample gives approximately 110,000 clones, around 90% of which show up once; 0.55% to 0.7% is in the top ten. Time point noted: week 11, during vaccination. A single vaccine dose contained 300 ug of mutant IDH1 20-mer peptide, and topical imiquimod was used with it. Here the sequenced sample was PBMCs, taken from a glioma patient whose treatment included an IDH1 peptide vaccine. The receptors originated from a woman aged 45-65 years with glioma.

The genes are TRBV5-8 and TRBJ2-6, with D uncertain. There are 15 residues in the CDR3. Looked up from germline, CDR1 is SGHTS and CDR2 is YDEGEE. V was trimmed by 4 bases and J by 0 bases, leaving 8 bases between them. The DNA of the CDR3 is TGTGCCAGCAGCCCCCTGGGCTCTGGGGCCAACGTCCTGACTTTC. This encodes CASSPLGSGANVLTF.

This sequence joins TRBV5-1 and TRBJ2-5; possibly TRBD1 for D (6 bases). Judging by the DNA end, TRBJ2-7 fits better; the J call may be wrong. The CDR3 is made up of 15 amino acids. Germline V CDR1 and CDR2: SGHRS, YFSETQ. The CDR3 sequence: CASSLGAGQNYEQYF. Written as DNA, the CDR3 is TGCGCCAGCAGCTTGGGGGCCGGACAGAATTACGAGCAGTACTTC.

V gene TRBV28 combines with J gene TRBJ1-3; D remains unclear. CDR3 length equals 14 residues. V was clipped by 5 bases and J by 0 bases, with 8 bases between them. Germline assignment: CDR1 MDHEN and CDR2 SYDVKM. CDR3 residues: CASSGPGSGNTIYF. The CDR3 coding sequence is TGTGCCAGCAGTGGGCCGGGCTCTGGAAACACCATATATTTT.

The J gene is TRBJ2-1, the V gene TRBV5-4, with D tentatively TRBD1 (6 bases). The CDR3 spans 15 residues. Deletions cut 4 bases from V and 3 bases from J, with 14 bases between. Germline V gives CDR1 SGHNT, CDR2 YYREEE (reference sequence). CDR3 nucleotide sequence: TGTGCCAGCAGCCTCACAGGGATGGGCTACAATGAGCAGTTCTTC. The encoded protein is CASSLTGMGYNEQFF.

The chain employs TRBV6-5 and TRBJ2-7, with D perhaps matching TRBD2 (6 bases). CDR3 length: 13 amino acids. From germline, CDR1 is MNHEY and CDR2 SVGAGI. V lost 2 bases, J lost 3 bases, and 8 bases lay in between. The CDR3 region has the DNA TGTGCCAGCAGTTACGGTAGCGGCTACGAGCAGTACTTC. Protein: CASSYGSGYEQYF.

The chain joins TRBV6-5 to TRBJ2-7; the D call may be TRBD1 or TRBD2 (5 bases each). Deletions cut 0 bases from V and 3 bases from J, with 12 bases between. This CDR3 spans 15 amino acids. Germline CDR1 is MNHEY and CDR2 is SVGAGI. CDR3 nucleotides: TGTGCCAGCAGTTACTCGTCCAGGGCGGGCTACGAGCAGTACTTC. Translating it yields CASSYSSRAGYEQYF.

The rearrangement links TRBV29-1 to TRBJ2-7; possibly TRBD1 or TRBD2 for D (5 bases each). CDR1 is SQVTM, CDR2 ANQGSEA, per germline. V was trimmed by 4 bases and J by 0 bases, leaving 10 bases between them. CDR3 length equals 13 residues. DNA of the CDR3: TGCAGCGTTGGTCCAGGGAGCTCCTACGAGCAGTACTTC. Protein: CSVGPGSSYEQYF.

V and J are TRBV6-6 and TRBJ1-6, with a possible D match to TRBD1 (6 bases). Germline values: CDR1 MNHNY, CDR2 SVGAGI (reference sequence). The CDR3 is 14 amino acids. Deletions cut 6 bases from V and 7 bases from J, with 13 bases between. CDR3 sequence reads: CASRSGTPNSPLHF. DNA for the CDR3: TGTGCCAGCAGGTCCGGGACACCGAATTCACCCCTCCACTTT.

V gene TRBV4-1 combines with J gene TRBJ1-6; maybe TRBD1 (5 bases). The V end lost 0 bases, the J end lost 3 bases, and 12 bases lay between the germline ends. CDR1 is MGHRA and CDR2 is YSYEKL in the germline V gene. The CDR3 has 17 amino acids. The DNA of the CDR3 is TGCGCCAGCAGCCAAGATGGGGGGTCCCACTATAATTCACCCCTCCACTTT. It encodes CASSQDGGSHYNSPLHF.

The rearrangement links TRBV9 to TRBJ2-7, with 7 bases that match TRBD2. CDR1 and CDR2 from the germline V gene are SGDLS and YYNGEE. The CDR3 is made up of 15 amino acids. Losses at the gene ends were 0 bases for V and 1 base for J; bases not matched to a gene: 4. The DNA of the CDR3 is TGTGCCAGCAGCGTAGCGGGAGGTTGGTCCTACGAGCAGTACTTC. It codes for CASSVAGGWSYEQYF.

There are a few counts of this clone. The chain couples TRBV2 to TRBJ1-1; D remains unclear. There are 14 residues in the CDR3. V was trimmed by 5 bases and J by 1 base, leaving 11 bases between them. The V gene's germline CDR1 is SNHLY and CDR2 FYNNEI. In DNA form, the CDR3 reads TGTGCCAGCAGTCCCCGGGGAGGGAACACTGAAGCTTTCTTT. Encoded protein: CASSPRGGNTEAFF.

This clone was counted once. This chain connects TRBV30 to TRBJ1-6; D perhaps matches TRBD1 (6 bases). The V gene lost 1 base and the J gene lost 4 bases, with 11 bases spanning the gap. The length of the CDR3 is 15 residues. Germline V gene lookup returns CDR1 GTSNPN and CDR2 SVGIG (reference sequence). CDR3 DNA: TGTGCCTGGAGTGAGACAGGCTATTATAATTCACCCCTCCACTTT. Translation gives CAWSETGYYNSPLHF.

The chain employs TRBV6-1 and TRBJ1-4; TRBD1 might be the D (6 bases). Trimming removed 8 bases at V and 9 bases at J, with 16 bases between. Germline V CDR1 and CDR2: MNHNS, SASEGT. The CDR3 length is 13 residues. The CDR3 DNA sequence: TGTGCCAGCGGGGGGGCAGGGAGGCAAAAACTGTTTTTT. Its protein product is CASGGAGRQKLFF.

The chain recombines TRBV27 with TRBJ1-5; D is ambiguous. Germline CDR1 and CDR2: MNHEY and SMNVEV (reference sequence). CDR3 length: 16 residues. V was shortened by 7 bases and J by 2 bases, with 18 bases between the two germline ends. DNA of the CDR3: TGTGCCAGCAAACCTTTTGGAGGGTTCGGCAATCAGCCCCAGCATTTT. It specifies CASKPFGGFGNQPQHF.

The V call is TRBV6-5, the J call TRBJ2-3, with 9 positions matching TRBD2. CDR1 and CDR2 (germline): MNHEY, SVGAGI. J lost 3 bases, V lost 7 bases, and 8 bases had no gene match. CDR3 size: 15 residues. The DNA for the CDR3 is TGTGCCAGCAAGGGTGCTAGCGGGAATACAGATACGCAGTATTTT. Translated, it gives CASKGASGNTDTQYF.

The genes are TRBV28 and TRBJ1-5; 10 nucleotides line up with TRBD1. The J segment lost 6 bases and the V segment lost 5 bases, leaving 4 bases of the junction unmatched. There are 14 residues in the CDR3. Germline V gives CDR1 MDHEN, CDR2 SYDVKM. The CDR3 region has the DNA TGTGCCAGCAGTCCCGGGACAGGGGTTCAGCCCCAGCATTTT. It specifies CASSPGTGVQPQHF.

The chain has TRBV4-1 and TRBJ2-4; D is ambiguous. V lost 0 bases and J lost 0, with 18 bases in between. CDR1 and CDR2 (germline): MGHRA, YSYEKL. The CDR3 has 19 amino acids. The CDR3 protein is CASSQEGPPAVLAKNIQYF. The CDR3 DNA reads as TGCGCCAGCAGCCAAGAAGGGCCCCCGGCTGTGCTAGCCAAAAACATTCAGTACTTC.

This chain connects TRBV6-5 to TRBJ2-5; 7 bases are a match to TRBD1. The germline CDR1 and CDR2 sequences are MNHEY and SVGAGI. J gave up 1 base and V 0 bases, and 5 bases lay outside the gene matches. The CDR3 totals 16 residues. CDR3: CASSYSSRGIQETQYF. The DNA for the CDR3 is TGTGCCAGCAGTTACTCGAGCAGGGGGATCCAAGAGACCCAGTACTTC.

The V gene is TRBV28, the J gene TRBJ2-7; 7 bases match TRBD2. This CDR3 is 14 amino acids long. Looked up from germline, CDR1 is MDHEN and CDR2 is SYDVKM. Germline trimming cut 1 base from V and 3 bases from J; bases unmatched to any gene: 3. The CDR3 loop reads CASSLSSGLYEQYF. As DNA, the CDR3 is TGTGCCAGCAGTTTATCTAGCGGCCTCTACGAGCAGTACTTC.

This clone was seen a single time. V usage is TRBV7-2 and J usage is TRBJ2-7; D remains ambiguous. Germline CDR1 SGHTA, CDR2 FQGNSA. Trimming stripped 5 bases from V and 4 bases from J, with 12 bases between. The CDR3 has 13 amino acids. CDR3 amino acids: CASSPGPGYEQYF. The DNA for the CDR3 is TGTGCCAGCAGCCCTGGGCCTGGATACGAGCAGTACTTC.

The rearrangement joins TRBV14 to TRBJ1-2; D uncertain. V was cut by 1 base and J by 10 bases, with 13 bases left in between. The CDR3 is 13 amino acids. Germline CDR1 and CDR2: SGHDN and FVKESK. CDR3 protein: CASSQVGRVSYTF. The CDR3 nucleotides are TGTGCCAGCAGCCAAGTTGGGAGGGTTTCCTACACCTTC.

The genes are TRBV10-3 and TRBJ1-1; possible D gene TRBD1, 5 bases. The length of the CDR3 is 15 residues. Germline-derived CDR1 and CDR2 are ENHRY and SYGVKD. Trimming stripped 8 bases from V and 0 bases from J, with 16 bases between. DNA of the CDR3: TGTGCCATCGGCCCCGGGACGGGAGTGAACACTGAAGCTTTCTTT. Protein: CAIGPGTGVNTEAFF.